This is a list of T cell receptor beta chains from one sample in a study of cytomegalovirus exposure and HLA in healthy donors. TCRdb's table, derived via immunoSEQ multiplex PCR, lists solely in-frame clones and lacks some. There are 85,000 to 90,000 clones in the sample; roughly 96% occur only once, and 0.78% lies in the top ten. The source material was PBMCs. Source of these receptors: a man aged 18-30 years in good health and CMV-seronegative. The CDR3 runs from the conserved cysteine through the conserved F or W. The order of the fields is D gene, clone size, V gene, J gene, CDR3 DNA, CDR3 protein. A D gene is named only where the DNA matches it firmly. The listing skips clone size in some rows; elsewhere it reads once, few, many or a size class.

D gene: NA
clone size: NA
V gene: TRBV7-9
J gene: TRBJ2-4
CDR3 DNA: TGTGCCAGCGGCCCTCTAGCCAAAAACATTCAGTACTTC
CDR3 protein: CASGPLAKNIQYF

D gene: TRBD1
clone size: NA
V gene: TRBV28
J gene: TRBJ2-7
CDR3 DNA: TGTGCCAGCAGTTTCAGGGGGCGGGACTCCTACGAGCAGTACTTC
CDR3 protein: CASSFRGRDSYEQYF

D gene: NA
clone size: NA
V gene: TRBV30
J gene: TRBJ2-1
CDR3 DNA: TGTGCCTGGAGTGGGGACACATACAATGAGCAGTTCTTC
CDR3 protein: CAWSGDTYNEQFF

D gene: NA
clone size: NA
V gene: TRBV5-1
J gene: TRBJ1-3
CDR3 DNA: TGCGCCAGCAGACAACAGAGCTCTGGAAACACCATATATTTT
CDR3 protein: CASRQQSSGNTIYF

D gene: TRBD2
clone size: NA
V gene: TRBV9
J gene: TRBJ2-1
CDR3 DNA: TGTGCCAGCACTAGCGGAGTAAACTACAATGAGCAGTTCTTC
CDR3 protein: CASTSGVNYNEQFF

D gene: NA
clone size: NA
V gene: TRBV9
J gene: TRBJ1-2
CDR3 DNA: TGTGCCAGCAGCGTAGGTAGAGACAGGAAAAACTATGGCTACACCTTC
CDR3 protein: CASSVGRDRKNYGYTF

D gene: TRBD2
clone size: NA
V gene: TRBV25-1
J gene: TRBJ2-3
CDR3 DNA: TGTGCCAGCTCTAAAAACGGGCTAGCGGGAGTAACAGATACGCAGTATTTT
CDR3 protein: CASSKNGLAGVTDTQYF

D gene: NA
clone size: NA
V gene: TRBV18
J gene: TRBJ2-3
CDR3 DNA: TGTGCCAGCTCACGAGGCATCAAAGATACGCAGTATTTT
CDR3 protein: CASSRGIKDTQYF

D gene: TRBD1
clone size: NA
V gene: TRBV7-2
J gene: TRBJ2-5
CDR3 DNA: TGTGCCAGCTCGGACAGGGTCGCCCAAGAGACCCAGTACTTC
CDR3 protein: CASSDRVAQETQYF

D gene: NA
clone size: once
V gene: TRBV7-2
J gene: TRBJ2-1
CDR3 DNA: TGTGCCAGCAGCTTAGGGCCCGCCTACAATGAGCAGTTCTTC
CDR3 protein: CASSLGPAYNEQFF

D gene: NA
clone size: once
V gene: TRBV19
J gene: TRBJ1-2
CDR3 DNA: TGTGCCAGTAGTATCAGGGGCCGAAACTATGGCTACACCTTC
CDR3 protein: CASSIRGRNYGYTF

D gene: TRBD1
clone size: NA
V gene: TRBV7-2
J gene: TRBJ1-1
CDR3 DNA: TGTGCCAGCAGCTTAGGGACAGGGGGCGCCGGGCTGACTGAAGCTTTCTTT
CDR3 protein: CASSLGTGGAGLTEAFF

D gene: NA
clone size: NA
V gene: TRBV28
J gene: TRBJ2-6
CDR3 DNA: TGTGCCAGCAGTACAGGGCGCTCTGGGGCCAACGTCCTGACTTTC
CDR3 protein: CASSTGRSGANVLTF

D gene: NA
clone size: NA
V gene: TRBV19
J gene: TRBJ2-1
CDR3 DNA: TGTGCCAGCCACGCTCCGCGCGACAATGAGCAGTTCTTC
CDR3 protein: CASHAPRDNEQFF

D gene: NA
clone size: NA
V gene: TRBV6-1
J gene: TRBJ2-7
CDR3 DNA: TGTGCCAGCAGTACAGGGTCAGTTGCCTACGAGCAGTACTTC
CDR3 protein: CASSTGSVAYEQYF